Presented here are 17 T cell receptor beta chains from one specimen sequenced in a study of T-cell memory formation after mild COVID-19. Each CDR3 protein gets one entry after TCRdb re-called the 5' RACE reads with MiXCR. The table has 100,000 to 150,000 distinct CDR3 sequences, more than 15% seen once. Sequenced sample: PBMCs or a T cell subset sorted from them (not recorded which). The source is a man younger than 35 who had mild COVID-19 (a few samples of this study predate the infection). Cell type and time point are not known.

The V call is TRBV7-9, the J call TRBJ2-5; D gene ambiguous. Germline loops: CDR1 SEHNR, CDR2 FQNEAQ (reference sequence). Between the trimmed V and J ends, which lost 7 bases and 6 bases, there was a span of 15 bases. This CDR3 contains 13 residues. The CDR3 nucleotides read TGTGCCAGCACCCCGGACCGTCTAAAGACCCAGTACTTC. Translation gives CASTPDRLKTQYF.

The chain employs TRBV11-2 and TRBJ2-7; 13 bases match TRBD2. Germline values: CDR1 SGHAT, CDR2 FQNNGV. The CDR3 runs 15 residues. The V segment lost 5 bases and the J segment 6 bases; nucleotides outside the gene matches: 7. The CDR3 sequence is CASSHGTSGTVEQYV. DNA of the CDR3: TGTGCCAGCAGCCACGGGACTAGCGGGACCGTCGAGCAGTACGTC.

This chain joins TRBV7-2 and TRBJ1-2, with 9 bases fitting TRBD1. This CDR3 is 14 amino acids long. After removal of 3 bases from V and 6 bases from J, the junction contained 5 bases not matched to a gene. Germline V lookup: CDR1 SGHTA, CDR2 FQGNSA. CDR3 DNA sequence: TGTGCCAGCAGCTTGGGACAGGGAGCCCATGGCTACACCTTC. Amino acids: CASSLGQGAHGYTF.

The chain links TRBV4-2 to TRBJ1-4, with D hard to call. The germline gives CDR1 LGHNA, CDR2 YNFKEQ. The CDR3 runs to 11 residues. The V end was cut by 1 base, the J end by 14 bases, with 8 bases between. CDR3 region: CASSQAGNLFF. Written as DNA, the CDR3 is TGTGCCAGCAGCCAAGCTGGGAATCTGTTTTTT.

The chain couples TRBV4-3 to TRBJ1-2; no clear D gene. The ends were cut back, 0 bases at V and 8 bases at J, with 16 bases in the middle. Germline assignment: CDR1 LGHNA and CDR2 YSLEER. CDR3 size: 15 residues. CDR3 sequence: CASSQDTMDSRGYTF. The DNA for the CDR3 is TGCGCCAGCAGCCAAGACACGATGGACTCGCGCGGCTACACCTTC.

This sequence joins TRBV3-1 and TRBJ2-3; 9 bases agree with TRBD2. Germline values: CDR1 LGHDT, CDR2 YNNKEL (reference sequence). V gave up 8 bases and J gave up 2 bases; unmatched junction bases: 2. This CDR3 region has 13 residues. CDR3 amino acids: CASGGRDTDTQYF. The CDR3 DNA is TGTGCCAGCGGCGGGAGGGACACAGATACGCAGTATTTT.

The CDR3 sequence is CATSDPGTGFNQPQHF. For the CDR3, the DNA is TGTGCCACCAGTGACCCGGGGACAGGGTTTAATCAGCCCCAGCATTTT. The chain combines TRBV24-1 with TRBJ1-5, with TRBD1 identical over 9 bases. The CDR3 contains 16 residues. The germline V gene encodes CDR1 KGHDR and CDR2 SFDVKD. With 4 bases clipped from V and 4 bases from J, the junction kept 7 bases outside the gene matches.

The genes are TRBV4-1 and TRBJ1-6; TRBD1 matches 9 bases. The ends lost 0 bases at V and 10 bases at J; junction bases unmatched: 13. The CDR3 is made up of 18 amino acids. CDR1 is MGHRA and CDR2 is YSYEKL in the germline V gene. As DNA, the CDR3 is TGCGCCAGCAGCCAAGATTTGCTCCCCGGGACAGGGCGCTCACCCCTCCACTTT. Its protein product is CASSQDLLPGTGRSPLHF.

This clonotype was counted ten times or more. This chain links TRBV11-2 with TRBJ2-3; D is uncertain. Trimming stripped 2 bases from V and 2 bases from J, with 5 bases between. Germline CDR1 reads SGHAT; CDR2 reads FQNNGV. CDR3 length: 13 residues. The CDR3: CASSLSHTDTQYF. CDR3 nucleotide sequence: TGTGCCAGCAGCTTAAGTCACACAGATACGCAGTATTTT. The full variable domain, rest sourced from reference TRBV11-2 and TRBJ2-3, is EAGVAQSPRYKIIEKRQSVAFWCNPISGHATLYWYQQILGQGPKLLIQFQNNGVVDDSQLPKDRFSAERLKGVDSTLKIQPAKLEDSAVYLCASSLSHTDTQYFGPGTRLTVL.

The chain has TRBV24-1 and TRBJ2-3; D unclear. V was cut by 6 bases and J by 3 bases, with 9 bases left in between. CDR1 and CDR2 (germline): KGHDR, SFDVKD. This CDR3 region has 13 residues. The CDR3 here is CATSYSGTDTQYF. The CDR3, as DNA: TGTGCCACCAGTTACTCCGGGACAGATACGCAGTATTTT.

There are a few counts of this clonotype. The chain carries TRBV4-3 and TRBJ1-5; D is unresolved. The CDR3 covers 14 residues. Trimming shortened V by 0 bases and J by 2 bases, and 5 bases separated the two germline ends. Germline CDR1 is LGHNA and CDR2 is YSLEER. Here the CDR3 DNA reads TGCGCCAGCAGCCAAGATCCCGGCAATCAGCCCCAGCATTTT. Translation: CASSQDPGNQPQHF.

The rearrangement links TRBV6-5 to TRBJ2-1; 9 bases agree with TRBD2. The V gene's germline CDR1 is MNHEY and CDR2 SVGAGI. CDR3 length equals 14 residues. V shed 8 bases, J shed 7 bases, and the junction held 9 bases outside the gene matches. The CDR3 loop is CASRRGGGVNEQFF. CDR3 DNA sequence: TGTGCCAGCCGGCGGGGCGGGGGGGTTAATGAGCAGTTCTTC.

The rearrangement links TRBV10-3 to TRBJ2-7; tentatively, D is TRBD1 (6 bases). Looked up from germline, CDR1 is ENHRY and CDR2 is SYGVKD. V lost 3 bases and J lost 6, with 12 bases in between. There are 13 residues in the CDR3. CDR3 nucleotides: TGTGCCATCAGTGAAGACCGAGGGGGCGAGCAGTACTTC. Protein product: CAISEDRGGEQYF.

The CDR3 loop reads CSARGLLGENIQYF. In DNA form, the CDR3 reads TGCAGTGCTAGGGGGCTGTTGGGAGAGAACATTCAGTACTTC. The chain uses TRBV20-1 and TRBJ2-4; TRBD1 or TRBD2 may be the D gene (5 bases each). The CDR3 is 14 residues long. The V end lost 3 bases, the J end lost 7 bases, and 16 bases lay between the germline ends. The V gene's germline CDR1 is DFQATT and CDR2 SNEGSKA (reference sequence).

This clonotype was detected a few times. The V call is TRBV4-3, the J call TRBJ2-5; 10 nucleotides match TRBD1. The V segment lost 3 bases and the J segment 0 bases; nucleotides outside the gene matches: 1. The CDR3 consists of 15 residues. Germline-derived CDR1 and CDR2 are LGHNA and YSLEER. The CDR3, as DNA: TGCGCCAGCAGCCAGGGACAGGGGTACCAAGAGACCCAGTACTTC. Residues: CASSQGQGYQETQYF.

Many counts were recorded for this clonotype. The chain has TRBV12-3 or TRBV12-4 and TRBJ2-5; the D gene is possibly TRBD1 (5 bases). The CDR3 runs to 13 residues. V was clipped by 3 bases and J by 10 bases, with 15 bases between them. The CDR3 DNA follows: TGTGCCAGCAGTTTGGGGCAGGGCCTGAACCAGTACTTC. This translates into CASSLGQGLNQYF.

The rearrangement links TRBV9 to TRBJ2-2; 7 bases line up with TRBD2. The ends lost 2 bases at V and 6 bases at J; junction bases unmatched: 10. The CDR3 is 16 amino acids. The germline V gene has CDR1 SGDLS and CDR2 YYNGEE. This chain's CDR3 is CASSVGLERWSGELFF. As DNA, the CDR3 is TGTGCCAGCAGCGTCGGACTAGAAAGGTGGTCCGGGGAGCTGTTTTTT.